The clone carrying this TCR beta chain showed up just a few times. Antigen specificity is unknown. The sample originates from a study of T cells after yellow fever vaccination. Overall study findings and caveats: Booster sampling recovered most clones from primary vaccination (around 96% CD4, 80% to 90% CD8).

Germline-derived CDR1 and CDR2 are MGHRA and YSYEKL. Trimming cost V 0 bases and J 0 bases, with 7 bases left between them. The CDR3 covers 15 residues. TCRdb used MiXCR to reprocess the 5' RACE reads, holding one entry per CDR3 protein. There are around 300,000 distinct CDR3 sequences in the sample; 3.5% to 4.5% occur only once, and roughly 19% lies in the top ten. The chain uses TRBV4-1 and TRBJ2-3, with D maybe TRBD2 (5 bases). Sequenced material: PBMCs, taken 15 days after the yellow fever booster vaccination. This sequence was found in a man aged 18 to 35 who received the YFV17D yellow fever vaccine. In DNA form, the CDR3 reads TGCGCCAGCAGCCAAGATAGCGCTAGCACAGATACGCAGTATTTT. It codes for CASSQDSASTDTQYF.